This T cell receptor (beta chain) was identified in a study of HIV-infected patients and healthy controls. TCRdb re-derived calls from the 5' RACE reads in MiXCR, one entry per CDR3 protein. The sample consists of 70,000 or so distinct CDR3 sequences, roughly a sixth of them appearing once. This clonotype has more than one count but fewer than ten. Germline V lookup: CDR1 MNHEY, CDR2 SVGAGI. After removal of 6 bases from V and 1 base from J, the junction contained 7 bases not matched to a gene. The CDR3 has 15 amino acids. J is TRBJ2-3 and V is TRBV6-5; 7 nucleotides match TRBD1. Sequenced input: CD4+ T cells from blood. This TCR was sampled from a human donor in good health. CDR3 coding DNA: TGTGCCAGCAGGTCGGGACAGATTCGCACAGATACGCAGTATTTT. Protein sequence: CASRSGQIRTDTQYF.